This T cell receptor (beta chain) was sequenced in a study of blood T cell repertoires in COVID-19. Study information: Samples of COVID-19 (acute and convalescent) were obtained from the United States, Italy and Spain. In each case, the material was cDNA or gDNA derived from T cells, B-cell-depleted T cells, or PBMCs.

The ends were cut back, 0 bases at V and 9 bases at J, with 17 bases in the middle. Germline-derived CDR1 and CDR2 are MNHNS and SASEGT. CDR3 length: 15 residues. In the source study's methods: Amplification of reference gene primers provided the estimated nucleated cell counts. The data were produced by immunoSEQ multiplex PCR, yet TCRdb's version contains in-frame clones alone and is incomplete. D and trimming come from the DNA, and the V and J calls and clone size come from that table. The profile covers 100,000 to 130,000 clones, with 55% to 75% appearing a single time and more than 1.5% taken by the ten largest.

The V gene is TRBV6-1, the J gene TRBJ1-2; possible D gene TRBD1, 6 bases. This receptor was obtained from a woman in her forties with acute or convalescent COVID-19. The specimen was peripheral blood. Here the CDR3 DNA reads TGTGCCAGCAGTGAAGCTAGTGGGGGGGCGGATAGCTACACCTTC. Residues: CASSEASGGADSYTF.